The rows below give T cell receptor beta chains drawn from one sample of a study of shared clonotypes between healthy human individuals. This table comes from immunoSEQ multiplex PCR, and its TCRdb copy is limited to in-frame clones, with some not included. In the table there are roughly 850,000 clones, 96% of which are singletons. Input material: naive CD8+ T cells sorted from blood. All receptors derive from a man in his thirties or forties in good health. The CDR3 runs from the conserved cysteine through the conserved F or W. Fields, in order: CDR3 length, J gene, D gene, V gene, CDR3 DNA, CDR3 protein. A D gene is named only where the DNA matches it firmly.

length: 12; J: TRBJ2-3; D: -; V: TRBV27; DNA: TGTGCCAGCAGTTTGAGGGGTAATACGCAGTATTTT; CDR3: CASSLRGNTQYF
length: 13; J: TRBJ2-7; D: TRBD1; V: TRBV30; DNA: TGTGCCTGGATGGGAAGGGGACAGTACGAGCAGTACTTC; CDR3: CAWMGRGQYEQYF
length: 13; J: TRBJ1-1; D: TRBD1; V: TRBV19; DNA: TGTGCCAGTAGTATTTCAGGGGGCTTGGAAGCTTTCTTT; CDR3: CASSISGGLEAFF
length: 13; J: TRBJ2-1; D: TRBD2; V: TRBV29-1; DNA: TGCAGCCCTCTAGCGGGAGGGGGTGATGAGCAGTTCTTC; CDR3: CSPLAGGGDEQFF
length: 12; J: TRBJ2-1; D: -; V: TRBV7-6; DNA: TGTGCCAGCAGCCTCCCGGGGTCGGAGCAGTTCTTC; CDR3: CASSLPGSEQFF
length: 16; J: TRBJ2-1; D: TRBD2; V: TRBV9; DNA: TGTGCCAGCAGCGCCCGGGGACTAGCATCCTACAATGAGCAGTTCTTC; CDR3: CASSARGLASYNEQFF
length: 16; J: TRBJ2-1; D: -; V: TRBV19; DNA: TGTGCCAGTAGTATCCCGGGCTCCTTCTCCTACAATGAGCAGTTCTTC; CDR3: CASSIPGSFSYNEQFF
length: 12; J: TRBJ2-1; D: -; V: TRBV27; DNA: TGTGCCAGCAGTGATATCTACAATGAGCAGTTCTTC; CDR3: CASSDIYNEQFF
length: 15; J: TRBJ2-7; D: TRBD2; V: TRBV27; DNA: TGTGCCAGCAGGGCTTGGACACGGGACTACTACGAGCAGTACTTC; CDR3: CASRAWTRDYYEQYF
length: 14; J: TRBJ2-5; D: -; V: TRBV7-9; DNA: TGTGCCAGCAGCTTCGGGGGCACCCAAGAGACCCAGTACTTC; CDR3: CASSFGGTQETQYF
length: 13; J: TRBJ2-5; D: -; V: TRBV10-3; DNA: TGTGCCATCGGGACTCATTATCAAGAGACCCAGTACTTC; CDR3: CAIGTHYQETQYF
length: 14; J: TRBJ2-2; D: -; V: TRBV5-6; DNA: TGTGCCAGCAGCATAGGACAAAACACCGGGGAGCTGTTTTTT; CDR3: CASSIGQNTGELFF
length: 15; J: TRBJ2-7; D: TRBD2; V: TRBV7-9; DNA: TGTGCCAGCAGCCTACATGGGACTAGCGGAGACGAGCAGTACTTC; CDR3: CASSLHGTSGDEQYF
length: 14; J: TRBJ2-7; D: -; V: TRBV7-9; DNA: TGTGCCAGCAGTAATACTAGGGGAACCTACGAGCAGTACTTC; CDR3: CASSNTRGTYEQYF